The 24 T cell receptor beta chains in this list originate from one sample, sequenced in a study of cytomegalovirus exposure and HLA in healthy donors. Vbeta (60) and Jbeta (13) primers were used in the PCR. Only in-frame clones appear in the TCRdb table, and some are missing; sequencing was by immunoSEQ multiplex PCR. This table holds approximately 70,000 clones, 78% found once. Sequenced: PBMCs. The receptor source for this set is a middle-aged man in good health and CMV-seronegative.

This chain uses TRBV11-2 with TRBJ2-1; 8 bases match TRBD2. Germline CDR1 reads SGHAT; CDR2 reads FQNNGV. Losses at the gene ends were 6 bases for V and 4 bases for J; bases not matched to a gene: 2. This CDR3 has 13 amino acids. The CDR3 spells CASRPGGYNEQFF. Here the CDR3 DNA reads TGTGCCAGCAGGCCGGGAGGGTACAATGAGCAGTTCTTC.

The chain uses TRBV6-1 and TRBJ2-3; 10 bases match TRBD1. The CDR3 is made up of 17 amino acids. With V trimmed by 0 bases and J by 4 bases, 7 bases remained unmatched. CDR1 and CDR2 (germline): MNHNS, SASEGT. The CDR3 DNA reads as TGTGCCAGCAGTGAAGCGCCGCGAGGGACAGGGGCAGATACGCAGTATTTT. Amino acid sequence: CASSEAPRGTGADTQYF.

The chain combines TRBV19 with TRBJ2-7, with TRBD1 matching 10 bases. The CDR3 is made up of 13 amino acids. V lost 4 bases, J lost 11 bases, and 8 bases stayed unmatched. Germline-derived CDR1 and CDR2 are LNHDA and SQIVND (reference sequence). CDR3 region: CASSTQTGGFEYF. Here the CDR3 DNA reads TGTGCCAGTAGTACCCAGACAGGGGGCTTCGAGTACTTC.

In this sample, this clone turned up a few times. This chain joins TRBV6-5 and TRBJ1-2; the match to TRBD1 covers 8 bases. The J segment lost 3 bases and the V segment lost 0 bases, leaving 0 bases of the junction unmatched. Germline V lookup: CDR1 MNHEY, CDR2 SVGAGI. The CDR3 is 14 residues long. The chain's CDR3 is CASSYSGQDYGYTF. The CDR3 DNA sequence: TGTGCCAGCAGTTACTCGGGACAGGACTATGGCTACACCTTC.

This chain connects TRBV6-6 to TRBJ2-7; weak D call: TRBD1 (5 bases). The germline CDR1 and CDR2 sequences are MNHNY and SVGAGI (reference sequence). Trimming pared 6 bases from V and 3 bases from J, leaving 9 bases between. The CDR3 contains 12 residues. In DNA, the CDR3 is TGTGCCAGCAGGGACGACAGCTACGAGCAGTACTTC. Translating gives CASRDDSYEQYF.

This chain links TRBV2 with TRBJ1-5; 8 positions match TRBD1. CDR3 length equals 15 residues. Germline V gene sequence: CDR1 SNHLY, CDR2 FYNNEI. J was trimmed by 2 bases and V by 6 bases; bases with no gene match: 6. This chain's CDR3 is CASSGDRGGNQPQHF. In nucleotides, the CDR3 is TGTGCCAGCAGCGGAGACAGGGGAGGCAATCAGCCCCAGCATTTT.

The rearrangement joins TRBV5-1 to TRBJ2-3; D is possibly TRBD2 (6 bases). There are 16 residues in the CDR3. Trimming took 6 bases from V and 0 from J, leaving 17 bases between them. Germline V gene lookup returns CDR1 SGHRS and CDR2 YFSETQ. Here the CDR3 reads CASTEGGGSSTDTQYF. The CDR3 DNA follows: TGCGCCAGCACCGAGGGAGGCGGATCTAGCACAGATACGCAGTATTTT.

CDR3 nucleotides: TGTGCCAGCAGGGGACAGGGGAGCACTGAAGCTTTCTTT. This codes for CASRGQGSTEAFF. The chain joins TRBV2 to TRBJ1-1; 10 bases agree with TRBD1. The germline CDR1 and CDR2 sequences are SNHLY and FYNNEI. The CDR3 consists of 13 residues. Unmatched junction bases numbered 2, after V lost 6 bases and J lost 4 bases. Full variable domain (missing parts from reference TRBV2 and TRBJ1-1): EPEVTQTPSHQVTQMGQEVILRCVPISNHLYFYWYRQILGQKVEFLVSFYNNEISEKSEIFDDQFSVERPDGSNFTLKIRSTKLEDSAMYFCASRGQGSTEAFFGQGTRLTVV.

In this sample, this clone turned up once. The chain uses TRBV18 and TRBJ2-5; D perhaps matches TRBD1 (5 bases). V lost 2 bases, J lost 1 base, and 14 bases lay in between. The CDR3 runs 16 residues. From germline, CDR1 is KGHSH and CDR2 LQKENI. CDR3 DNA: TGTGCCAGCTCACCAAAGATGGGGCAGGGCCAAGAGACCCAGTACTTC. Its translation is CASSPKMGQGQETQYF.

This clone was recorded only once. The chain has TRBV5-1 and TRBJ2-5, with TRBD1 identical over 7 bases. Germline V gene sequence: CDR1 SGHRS, CDR2 YFSETQ. With 2 bases clipped from V and 2 bases from J, the junction kept 0 bases outside the gene matches. The CDR3 covers 13 residues. CDR3 DNA: TGCGCCAGCAGCTTACAGGGGCAAGAGACCCAGTACTTC. Translating it yields CASSLQGQETQYF.

The chain employs TRBV19 and TRBJ1-2; TRBD1 agrees at 7 bases. The germline V gene has CDR1 LNHDA and CDR2 SQIVND (reference sequence). The ends lost 1 base at V and 4 bases at J; junction bases unmatched: 9. The CDR3 has 16 residues. The CDR3 reads CASSIGAAGQVYGYTF. The DNA of the CDR3 is TGTGCCAGTAGTATAGGGGCGGCCGGACAGGTCTATGGCTACACCTTC.

This clone has a single count. The V gene is TRBV7-5, the J gene TRBJ1-2; the table's D gene call, TRBD1, was not cross checked with the DNA. TRBV7-5 is described as a pseudogene. This CDR3 spans 17 amino acids. In DNA form, the CDR3 reads TGTGTCAGAAGCTTAGAGGGGTACAGGTCCCCTCCTTATGGCTACACCTTC. Translation gives CVRSLEGYRSPPYGYTF.

V and J are TRBV7-2 and TRBJ2-2; the match to TRBD2 covers 9 bases. Germline-derived CDR1 and CDR2 are SGHTA and FQGNSA. This CDR3 comprises 15 residues. The V and J ends lost 6 bases and 5 bases, in that order; junction bases with no gene match: 7. CDR3 DNA: TGTGCCAGCAGGGAGGGACTAGCTAAGACCGGGGAGCTGTTTTTT. Protein sequence: CASREGLAKTGELFF.

The chain carries TRBV29-1 and TRBJ2-1; the D is unclear. CDR3 length: 13 amino acids. Germline CDR1 reads SQVTM; CDR2 reads ANQGSEA. The V gene lost 7 bases and the J gene lost 1 base, with 11 bases spanning the gap. The CDR3 sequence is CSAVQKSYNEQFF. CDR3 DNA: TGCAGCGCAGTACAGAAGTCCTACAATGAGCAGTTCTTC.

The chain joins TRBV11-2 to TRBJ1-4, with 10 bases identical to TRBD1. The CDR3 is made up of 17 amino acids. Per the germline V gene, CDR1 is SGHAT and CDR2 is FQNNGV. The V and J ends lost 3 bases and 1 base, in that order; junction bases with no gene match: 5. This CDR3 reads CASSFRTGGVTNEKLFF. In DNA form, the CDR3 reads TGTGCCAGCAGCTTTCGGACAGGGGGTGTAACTAATGAAAAACTGTTTTTT.

The chain employs TRBV2 and TRBJ2-7; TRBD1 might be the D (6 bases). The CDR3 covers 13 residues. V lost 6 bases and J lost 6, with 15 bases in between. Germline V gives CDR1 SNHLY, CDR2 FYNNEI. CDR3 DNA: TGTGCCAGCAGAGTCGGTCAGGGGCCCGAGCAGTACTTC. It codes for CASRVGQGPEQYF.

The gene calls are TRBV11-3 and TRBJ2-3; the match to TRBD2 covers 8 bases. The germline V gene has CDR1 SGHNT and CDR2 YENEEA. The CDR3 contains 15 residues. V shed 5 bases and J 4 bases; nucleotides not matched to a gene: 8. CDR3 region: CASSLYSGTADTQYF. As DNA, the CDR3 is TGTGCCAGCAGCCTGTATAGCGGGACGGCAGATACGCAGTATTTT.

This clone has just a few counts. The chain uses TRBV14 and TRBJ2-7, with 8 nucleotides matching TRBD1. Germline CDR1 SGHDN, CDR2 FVKESK. This CDR3 region has 15 residues. V shed 2 bases and J 6 bases; nucleotides not matched to a gene: 9. The CDR3 nucleotides are TGTGCCAGCAGCCAATCGACAGGGGAGACTATCGAGCAGTACTTC. This codes for CASSQSTGETIEQYF.

V usage is TRBV15 and J usage is TRBJ2-3, with D perhaps TRBD1 (5 bases). V was trimmed by 0 bases and J by 9 bases, leaving 10 bases between them. The length of the CDR3 is 13 residues. Per germline, CDR1 LNHNV and CDR2 YYDKDF (reference sequence). Here the CDR3 reads CATSRDAAGTQYF. In DNA form, the CDR3 reads TGTGCCACCAGCAGAGATGCGGCAGGGACGCAGTATTTT.

The CDR3 reads CATSRVRGGTEAFF. The CDR3, as DNA: TGTGCCACCAGCAGAGTTCGGGGTGGAACTGAAGCTTTCTTT. The J gene is TRBJ1-1, the V gene TRBV15; no clear D. Germline CDR1 LNHNV, CDR2 YYDKDF (reference sequence). Trimming left V 1 base short and J 5 bases short, with 11 bases between. The CDR3 sequence is 14 residues long.

This sequence joins TRBV7-9 and TRBJ2-7; D is unresolved. CDR1 and CDR2 (germline): SEHNR, FQNEAQ (reference sequence). The CDR3 loop spans 12 amino acids. Trimming removed 5 bases at V and 1 base at J, with 6 bases between. The CDR3 sequence: CASSLSSYEQYF. The DNA of the CDR3 is TGTGCCAGCAGCCTCAGTTCCTACGAGCAGTACTTC.

This chain connects TRBV6-5 to TRBJ2-5; D may be TRBD2 (6 bases). The CDR3 covers 15 residues. Looked up from germline, CDR1 is MNHEY and CDR2 is SVGAGI. Trimming stripped 2 bases from V and 11 bases from J, with 21 bases between. The CDR3 loop reads CASSYEPTRVREQYF. For the CDR3, the DNA is TGTGCCAGCAGTTACGAGCCCACACGGGTTCGGGAGCAGTACTTC.

This clone was picked up a small number of times. The chain carries TRBV6-6 and TRBJ1-1, with D possibly matching TRBD1 (5 bases). V lost 7 bases, J lost 5 bases, and 17 bases lay in between. CDR3 length: 14 residues. The germline V gene has CDR1 MNHNY and CDR2 SVGAGI (reference sequence). CDR3 DNA: TGTGCCAGCATCCCGGGGGGGGATCAGACTGAAGCTTTCTTT. It is translated as CASIPGGDQTEAFF.

The chain employs TRBV27 and TRBJ1-4; tentative D call: TRBD1 (5 bases). Germline lookup yields CDR1 MNHEY and CDR2 SMNVEV (reference sequence). V shed 5 bases and J shed 5 bases, with 9 bases lying between them. This CDR3 contains 13 residues. The CDR3 spells CASSHRQNEKLFF. CDR3 DNA sequence: TGTGCCAGCAGTCACCGACAGAATGAAAAACTGTTTTTT. Based on the CDR3 plus reference TRBV27 and TRBJ1-4, the full variable domain is EAQVTQNPRYLITVTGKKLTVTCSQNMNHEYMSWYRQDPGLGLRQIYYSMNVEVTDKGDVPEGYKVSRKEKRNFPLILESPSPNQTSLYFCASSHRQNEKLFFGSGTQLSVL.